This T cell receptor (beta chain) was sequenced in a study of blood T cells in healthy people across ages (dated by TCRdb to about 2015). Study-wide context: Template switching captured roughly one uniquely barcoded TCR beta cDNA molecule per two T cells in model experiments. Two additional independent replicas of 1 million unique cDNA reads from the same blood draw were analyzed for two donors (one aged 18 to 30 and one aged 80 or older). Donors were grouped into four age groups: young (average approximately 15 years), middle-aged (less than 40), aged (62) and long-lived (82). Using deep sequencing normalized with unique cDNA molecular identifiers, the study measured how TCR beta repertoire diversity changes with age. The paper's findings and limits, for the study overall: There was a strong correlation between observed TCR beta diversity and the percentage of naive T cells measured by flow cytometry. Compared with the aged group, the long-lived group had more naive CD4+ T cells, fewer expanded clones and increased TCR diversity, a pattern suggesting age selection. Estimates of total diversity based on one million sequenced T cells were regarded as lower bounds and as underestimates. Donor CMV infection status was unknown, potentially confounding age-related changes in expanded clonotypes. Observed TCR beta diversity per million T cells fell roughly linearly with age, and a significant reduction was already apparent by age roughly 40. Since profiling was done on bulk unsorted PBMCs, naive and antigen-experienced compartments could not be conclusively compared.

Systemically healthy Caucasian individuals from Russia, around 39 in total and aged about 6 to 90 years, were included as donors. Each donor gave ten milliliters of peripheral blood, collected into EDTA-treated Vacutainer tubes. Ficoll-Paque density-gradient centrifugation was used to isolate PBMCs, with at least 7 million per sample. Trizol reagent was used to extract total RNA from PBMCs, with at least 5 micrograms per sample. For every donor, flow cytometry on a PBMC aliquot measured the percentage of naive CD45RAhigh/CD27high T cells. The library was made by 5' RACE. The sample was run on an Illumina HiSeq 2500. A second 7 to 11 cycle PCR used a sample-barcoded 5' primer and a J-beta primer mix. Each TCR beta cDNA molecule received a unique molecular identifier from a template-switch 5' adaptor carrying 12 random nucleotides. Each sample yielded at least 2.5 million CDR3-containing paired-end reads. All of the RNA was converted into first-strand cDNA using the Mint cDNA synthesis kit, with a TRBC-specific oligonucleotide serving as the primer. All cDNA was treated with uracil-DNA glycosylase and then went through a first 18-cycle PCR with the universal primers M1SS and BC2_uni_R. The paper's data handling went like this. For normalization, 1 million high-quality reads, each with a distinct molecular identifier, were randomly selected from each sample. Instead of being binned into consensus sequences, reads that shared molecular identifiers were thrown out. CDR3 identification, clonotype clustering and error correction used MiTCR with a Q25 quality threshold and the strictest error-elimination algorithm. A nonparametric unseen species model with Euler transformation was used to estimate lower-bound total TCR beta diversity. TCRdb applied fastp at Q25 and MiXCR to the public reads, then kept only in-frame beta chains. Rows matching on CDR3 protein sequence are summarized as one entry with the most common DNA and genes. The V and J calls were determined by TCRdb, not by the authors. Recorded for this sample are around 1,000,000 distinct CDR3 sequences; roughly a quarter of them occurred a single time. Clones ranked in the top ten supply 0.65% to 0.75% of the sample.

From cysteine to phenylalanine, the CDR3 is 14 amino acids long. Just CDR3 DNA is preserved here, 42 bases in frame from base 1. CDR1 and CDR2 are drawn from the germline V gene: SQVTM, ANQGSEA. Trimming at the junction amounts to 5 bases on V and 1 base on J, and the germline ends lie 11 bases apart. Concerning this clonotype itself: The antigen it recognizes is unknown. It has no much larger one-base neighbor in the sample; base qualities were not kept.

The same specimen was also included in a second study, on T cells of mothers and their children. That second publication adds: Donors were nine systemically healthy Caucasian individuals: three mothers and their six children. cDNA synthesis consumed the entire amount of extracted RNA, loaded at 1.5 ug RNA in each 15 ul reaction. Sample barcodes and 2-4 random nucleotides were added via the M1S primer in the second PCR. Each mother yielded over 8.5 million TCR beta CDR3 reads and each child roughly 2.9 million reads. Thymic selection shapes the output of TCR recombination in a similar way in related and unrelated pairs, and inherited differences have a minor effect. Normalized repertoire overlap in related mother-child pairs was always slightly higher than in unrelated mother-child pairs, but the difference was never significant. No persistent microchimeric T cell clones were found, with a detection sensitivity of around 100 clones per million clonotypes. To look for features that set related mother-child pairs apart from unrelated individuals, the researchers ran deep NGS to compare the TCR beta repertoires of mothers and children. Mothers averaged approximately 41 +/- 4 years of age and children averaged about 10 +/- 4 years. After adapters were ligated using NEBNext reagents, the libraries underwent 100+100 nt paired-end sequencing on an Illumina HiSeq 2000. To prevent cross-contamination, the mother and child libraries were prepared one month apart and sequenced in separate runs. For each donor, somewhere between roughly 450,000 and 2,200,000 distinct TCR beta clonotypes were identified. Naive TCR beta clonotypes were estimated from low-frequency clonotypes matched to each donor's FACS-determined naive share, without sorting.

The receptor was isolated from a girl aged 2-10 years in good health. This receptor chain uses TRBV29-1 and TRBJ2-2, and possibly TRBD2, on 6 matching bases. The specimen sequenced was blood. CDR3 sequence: CSVSGTENTGELFF. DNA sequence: TGCAGCGTTTCCGGGACTGAGAACACCGGGGAGCTGTTTTTT.